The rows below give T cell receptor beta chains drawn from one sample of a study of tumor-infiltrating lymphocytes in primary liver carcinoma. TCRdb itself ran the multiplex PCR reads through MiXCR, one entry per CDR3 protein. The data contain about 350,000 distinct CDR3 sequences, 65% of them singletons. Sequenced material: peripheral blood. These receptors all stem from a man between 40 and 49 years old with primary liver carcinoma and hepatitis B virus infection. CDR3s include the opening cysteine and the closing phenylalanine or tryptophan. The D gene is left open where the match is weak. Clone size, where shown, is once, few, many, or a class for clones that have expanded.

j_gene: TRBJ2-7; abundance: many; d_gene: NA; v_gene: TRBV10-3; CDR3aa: CAIRRDWGGGDEQYF; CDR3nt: TGTGCCATCAGACGGGATTGGGGCGGCGGCGACGAGCAGTACTTC
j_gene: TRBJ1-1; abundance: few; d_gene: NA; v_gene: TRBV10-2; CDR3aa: CASNEGQGRTTEAFF; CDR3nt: TGCGCCAGCAATGAGGGTCAGGGGAGGACCACTGAAGCTTTCTTT
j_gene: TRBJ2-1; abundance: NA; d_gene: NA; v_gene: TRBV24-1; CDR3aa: CATRDSRRSPYNEQFF; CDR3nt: TGTGCCACCCGTGACTCCCGGAGGAGTCCTTACAATGAGCAGTTCTTC
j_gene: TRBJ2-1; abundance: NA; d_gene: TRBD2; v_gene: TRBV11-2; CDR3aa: CARSLTSGRTSNGQFF; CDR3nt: TGTGCCAGGAGCTTGACTAGCGGGAGGACATCAAATGGGCAGTTCTTC
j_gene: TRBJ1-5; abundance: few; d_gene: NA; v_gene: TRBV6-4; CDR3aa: CASSDGGNQPQHF; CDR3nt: TGTGCCAGCAGTGACGGAGGCAATCAGCCCCAGCATTTT
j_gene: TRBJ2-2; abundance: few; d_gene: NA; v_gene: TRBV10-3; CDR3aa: CAISEGGRANTGELFF; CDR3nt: TGTGCCATCAGTGAGGGGGGCCGGGCGAACACCGGGGAGCTGTTTTTT
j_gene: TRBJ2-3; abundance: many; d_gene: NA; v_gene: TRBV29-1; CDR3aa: CSVEDGPPNGTDTQYF; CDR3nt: TGCAGCGTTGAAGATGGGCCCCCAAACGGGACAGATACGCAGTATTTT
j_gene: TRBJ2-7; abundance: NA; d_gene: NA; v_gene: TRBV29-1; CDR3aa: CSVAPGLAEQYF; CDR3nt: TGCAGCGTTGCCCCCGGGTTAGCCGAGCAGTACTTC
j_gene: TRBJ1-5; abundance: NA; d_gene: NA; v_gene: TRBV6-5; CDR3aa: CASNYGVPLNQPQHF; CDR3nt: TGTGCCAGCAACTACGGGGTACCACTCAATCAGCCCCAACATTTT
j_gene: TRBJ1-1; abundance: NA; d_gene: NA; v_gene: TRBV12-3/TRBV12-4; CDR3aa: CASSPRVETEAFF; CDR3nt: TGTGCCAGCAGTCCTCGGGTGGAGACTGAAGCTTTCTTT
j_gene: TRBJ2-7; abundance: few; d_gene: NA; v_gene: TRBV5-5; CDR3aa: CASSLVGGPYEQYF; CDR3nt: TGTGCCAGCAGCTTGGTAGGGGGACCTTACGAGCAGTACTTC
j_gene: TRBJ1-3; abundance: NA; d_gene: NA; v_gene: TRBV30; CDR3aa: CAWTFSGNTIYF; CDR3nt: TGTGCCTGGACATTCTCTGGAAACACCATATATTTT
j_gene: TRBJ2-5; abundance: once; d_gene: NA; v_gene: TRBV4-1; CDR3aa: CASSQAPLQDVGEETQYF; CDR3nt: TGCGCCAGCAGCCAGGCCCCCTTACAGGATGTGGGGGAAGAGACCCAGTACTTC
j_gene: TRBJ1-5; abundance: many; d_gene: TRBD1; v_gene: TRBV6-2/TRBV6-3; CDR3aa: CASSFGTGGNQPQHF; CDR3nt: TGTGCCAGCAGTTTTGGGACAGGGGGCAATCAGCCCCAGCATTTT